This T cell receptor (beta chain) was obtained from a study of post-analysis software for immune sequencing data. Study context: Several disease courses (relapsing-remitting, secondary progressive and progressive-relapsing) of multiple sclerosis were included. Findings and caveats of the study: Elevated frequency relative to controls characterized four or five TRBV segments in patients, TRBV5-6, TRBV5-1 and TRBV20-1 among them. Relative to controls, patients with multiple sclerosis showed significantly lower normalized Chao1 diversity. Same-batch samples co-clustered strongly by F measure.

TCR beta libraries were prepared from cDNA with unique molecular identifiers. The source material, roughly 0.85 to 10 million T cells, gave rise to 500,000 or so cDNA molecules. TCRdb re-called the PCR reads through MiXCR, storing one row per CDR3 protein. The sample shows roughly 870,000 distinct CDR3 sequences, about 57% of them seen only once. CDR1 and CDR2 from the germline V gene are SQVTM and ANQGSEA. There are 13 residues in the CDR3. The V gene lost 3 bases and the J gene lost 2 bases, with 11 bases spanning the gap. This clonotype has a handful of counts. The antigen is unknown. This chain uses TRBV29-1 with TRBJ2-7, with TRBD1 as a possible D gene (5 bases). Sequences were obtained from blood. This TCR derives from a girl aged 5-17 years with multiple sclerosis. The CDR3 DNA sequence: TGCAGCGTTGAGGGGCGAGCGCCCTACGAGCAGTACTTC. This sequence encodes CSVEGRAPYEQYF.